Detailed here is one T cell receptor (beta chain). Its antigen remains unidentified. The PCR contained 60 Vbeta and 13 Jbeta primers. Using immunoSEQ multiplex PCR, the repertoire was profiled, and TCRdb retains in-frame clones only, with some absent. The data hold 200,000 or so clones, with 70% to 85% observed a single time. The entry originates in a study of cytomegalovirus exposure and HLA in healthy donors. Findings and limits, study-wide: Later examination showed HLA-associated TCR beta chains had greater clonal expansion than equally common others. A later look showed TCR association rates differing by HLA locus, highest for DRB1 and lowest for HLA-C. Several of the most significant clusters appeared, in a later analysis, to be linked to common viral pathogens. Later on, an analysis tied approximately 15,000 TCR beta sequences to HLA alleles at 0.05 false discovery rate.

V lost 2 bases and J 4 bases, leaving 15 bases between the germline ends. The CDR3 spans 16 residues. CDR1 is SNHLY and CDR2 is FYNNEI in the germline V gene. The TCR was taken from a male donor in good health and CMV-seronegative. Sequencing used PBMCs. The chain combines TRBV2 with TRBJ2-1; D might be TRBD2 (6 bases). The DNA of the CDR3 is TGTGCCAGCAGTGAATCCTGGCAGGGACTTTACAATGAGCAGTTCTTC. Translated, it gives CASSESWQGLYNEQFF.